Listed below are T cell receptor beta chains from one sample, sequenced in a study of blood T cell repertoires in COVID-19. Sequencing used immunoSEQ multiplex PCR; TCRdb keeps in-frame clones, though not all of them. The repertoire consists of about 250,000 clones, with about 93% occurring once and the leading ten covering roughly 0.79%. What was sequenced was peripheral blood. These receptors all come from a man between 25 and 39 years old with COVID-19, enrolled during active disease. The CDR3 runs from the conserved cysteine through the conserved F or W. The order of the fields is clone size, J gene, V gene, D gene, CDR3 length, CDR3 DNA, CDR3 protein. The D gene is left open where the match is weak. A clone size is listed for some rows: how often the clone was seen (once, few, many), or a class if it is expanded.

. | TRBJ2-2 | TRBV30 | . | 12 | TGTGCCTTCCTCAGGGTCACCGGGGAGCTGTTTTTT | CAFLRVTGELFF
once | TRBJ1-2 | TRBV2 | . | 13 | TGTGCCAGCGGGGGGGAACCTAACTATGGCTACACCTTC | CASGGEPNYGYTF
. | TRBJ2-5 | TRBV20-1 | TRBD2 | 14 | TGCAGTGCTAGTTTGAGCGGGGGGGGAGAGACCCAGTACTTC | CSASLSGGGETQYF
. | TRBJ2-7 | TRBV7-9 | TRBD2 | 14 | TGTGCCAGCAGCGGAGGACTAGTAGCTTACGAGCAGTACTTC | CASSGGLVAYEQYF
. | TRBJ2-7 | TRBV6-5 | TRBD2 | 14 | TGTGCCAGCAGGGAGCGGGGTATTAGCTACGAGCAGTACTTC | CASRERGISYEQYF
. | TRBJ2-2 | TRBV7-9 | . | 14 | TGTGCCAGCAGCTTAGAAGGGGTAACCGGGGAGCTGTTTTTT | CASSLEGVTGELFF
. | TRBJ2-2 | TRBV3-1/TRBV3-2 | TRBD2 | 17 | TGCGCCCGCCGCCGGCCTCGCGGGGGGGCCGGGCCCGGGGAGCTGTTTTTT | CARRRPRGGAGPGELFF
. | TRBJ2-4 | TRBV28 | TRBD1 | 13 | TGTGCCAGTGAGGGGGCCGATAAAAACATTCAGTACTTC | CASEGADKNIQYF
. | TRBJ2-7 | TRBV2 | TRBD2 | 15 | TGTGCCAGCAGTGGCCCTCTCGCGGGGGGATACGAGCAGTACTTC | CASSGPLAGGYEQYF
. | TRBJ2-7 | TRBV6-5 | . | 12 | TGTGCCAGCAGTTACCCCGGTTACGAGCAGTACTTC | CASSYPGYEQYF
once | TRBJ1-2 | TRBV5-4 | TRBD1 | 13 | TGTGCCAGCAGCCTGACAGGGACCTATGGCTACACCTTC | CASSLTGTYGYTF
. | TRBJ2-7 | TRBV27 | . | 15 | TGTGCCAGCAGTCATCACCTCGGGACATATACCGAGCAGTACTTC | CASSHHLGTYTEQYF
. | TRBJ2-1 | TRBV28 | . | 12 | TGTGCCAGCAGATTGGGGAGTTATGAGCAGTTCTTC | CASRLGSYEQFF
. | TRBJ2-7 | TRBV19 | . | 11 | TGTGCCAGCAACTCCCCCCCCGAGCAGTACTTC | CASNSPPEQYF
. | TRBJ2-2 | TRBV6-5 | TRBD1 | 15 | TGTGCCAGCAGTCGGAGGACAGGGGGGTCCGGGGAGCTGTTTTTT | CASSRRTGGSGELFF
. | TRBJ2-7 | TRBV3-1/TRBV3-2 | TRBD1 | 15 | TGTGCCAGCAGCCAAGTGTACAGGGGGTTTAACGAGCAGTACTTC | CASSQVYRGFNEQYF
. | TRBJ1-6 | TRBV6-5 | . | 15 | TGTGCCAGCAGTTACGACAGCCCAGAAAAGTCACCCCTCCACTTT | CASSYDSPEKSPLHF
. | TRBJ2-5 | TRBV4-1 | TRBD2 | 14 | TGCGCCAGCTCTCTAGCGGGGGGGATGGAGACCCAGTACTTC | CASSLAGGMETQYF
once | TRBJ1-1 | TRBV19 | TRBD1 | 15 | TGTGCCAGTAGTATAGACGGGACGGGGACAGTTGAAGCTTTCTTT | CASSIDGTGTVEAFF
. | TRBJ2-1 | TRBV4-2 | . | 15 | TGTGCCAGCAGCCAAGATCAACAGTCTTTCAACGAGCAGTTCTTC | CASSQDQQSFNEQFF
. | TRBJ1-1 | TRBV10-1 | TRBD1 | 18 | TGCGCCAGCAGTGAGTCATCCAGGGGGTTTACCTTGAACACTGAAGCTTTCTTT | CASSESSRGFTLNTEAFF
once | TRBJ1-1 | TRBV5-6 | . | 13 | TGTGCCAGCAGGTGGGGACAACTCACTGAAGCTTTCTTT | CASRWGQLTEAFF
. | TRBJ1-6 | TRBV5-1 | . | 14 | TGCGCCAGCAGCTTGGAACAGGGTAGTTCACCCCTCCACTTT | CASSLEQGSSPLHF
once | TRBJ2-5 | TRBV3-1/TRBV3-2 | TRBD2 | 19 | TGTGCCAGCAGCCAAGATCGGACTAGCGGGGGGGGCCTGCGTGAGACCCAGTACTTC | CASSQDRTSGGGLRETQYF
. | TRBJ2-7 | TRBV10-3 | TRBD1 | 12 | TGTGCCAACGGGGACAGTTTCTACGAGCAGTACTTC | CANGDSFYEQYF
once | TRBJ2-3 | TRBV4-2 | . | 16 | TGTGCCAGCAGCCAAGACCGATCGCCTCTATCAGATACGCAGTATTTT | CASSQDRSPLSDTQYF
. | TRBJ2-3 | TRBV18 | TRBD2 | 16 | TGTGCCAGCTCACTATCCCGCGGGGGAGGAGCAGATACGCAGTATTTT | CASSLSRGGGADTQYF
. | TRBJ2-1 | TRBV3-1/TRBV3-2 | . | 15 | TGTGCCAGCAGCTTCGCGGCTAGCTCCTACAATGAGCAGTTCTTC | CASSFAASSYNEQFF
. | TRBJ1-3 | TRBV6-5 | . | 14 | TGTGCCAGCAGCCCGGTGGGCAGGAGAAACACCATATATTTT | CASSPVGRRNTIYF
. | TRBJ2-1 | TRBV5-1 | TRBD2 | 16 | TGCGCCAGCAGCTCGGGAGCGGGGGGCAAACACAATGAGCAGTTCTTC | CASSSGAGGKHNEQFF
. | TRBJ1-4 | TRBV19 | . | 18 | TGTGCCAGTAGTATACGTGAACGGACAGACTCAACTAATGAAAAACTGTTTTTT | CASSIRERTDSTNEKLFF
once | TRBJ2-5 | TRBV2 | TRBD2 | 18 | TGTGCCAGCAGTCCTAGCGGGGACACGCATTACTTACAAGAGACCCAGTACTTC | CASSPSGDTHYLQETQYF
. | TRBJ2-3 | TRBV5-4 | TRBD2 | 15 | TGTGCCAGCAGCCGTTGGAGCGGGGCCACAGATACGCAGTATTTT | CASSRWSGATDTQYF
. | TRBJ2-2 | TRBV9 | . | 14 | TGTGCCAGCAGCGTAGACAGGAACACCGGGGAGCTGTTTTTT | CASSVDRNTGELFF
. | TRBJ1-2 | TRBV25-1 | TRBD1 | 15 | TGTGCCAGAAGGAAACCGGGACAGGGAGGCTATGGCTACACCTTC | CARRKPGQGGYGYTF
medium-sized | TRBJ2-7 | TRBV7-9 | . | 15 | TGTGCCAGCAGCATGGAGGGGACTCGCTCCTACGAGCAGTACTTC | CASSMEGTRSYEQYF
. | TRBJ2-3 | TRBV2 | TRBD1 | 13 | TGTGCCAGCAGTTCTGGGACAGAAGATACGCAGTATTTT | CASSSGTEDTQYF
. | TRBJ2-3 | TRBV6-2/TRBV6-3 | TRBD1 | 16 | TGTGCCAGCAGTTACCCTCACAGGGGCCCCACAGATACGCAGTATTTT | CASSYPHRGPTDTQYF
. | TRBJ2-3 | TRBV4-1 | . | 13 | TGCGCCAGCAGCCAGACTCACCCCGATACGCAGTATTTT | CASSQTHPDTQYF
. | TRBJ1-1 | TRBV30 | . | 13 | TGTGCCTGGATAACTGTTAGGGGTCAGAAAGCTTTCTTT | CAWITVRGQKAFF
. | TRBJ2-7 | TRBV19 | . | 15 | TGTGCCAGCCAGCCCTCAGGGTTAAGGTCCTACGAGCAGTACTTC | CASQPSGLRSYEQYF
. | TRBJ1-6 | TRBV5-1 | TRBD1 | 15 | TGCGCCAGCAGCTTCCTGACAGGGGGGGAATCACCCCTCCACTTT | CASSFLTGGESPLHF
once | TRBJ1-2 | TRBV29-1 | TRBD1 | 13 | TGCAGCGTTGTAGTGACAGGGGGCTATGGCTACACCTTC | CSVVVTGGYGYTF
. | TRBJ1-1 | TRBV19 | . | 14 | TGTGCCAGTAGCCAACAGGGAGTTGTCGCTGAAGCTTTCTTT | CASSQQGVVAEAFF
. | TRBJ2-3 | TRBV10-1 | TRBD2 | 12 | TGCGCCAGCAGCCTTGGCGGGGGAACGCAGTATTTT | CASSLGGGTQYF
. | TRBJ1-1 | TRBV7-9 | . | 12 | TGTGCCAGCAGCTTAGTTTCGTATGAAGCTTTCTTT | CASSLVSYEAFF